The following is a TCR beta chain sequence with its context. Its matching antigen is unknown. The data stem from a study of OX40 agonist ivuxolimab in advanced cancers. As for the study in general: Those treated in dose escalation had hepatocellular carcinoma, melanoma, renal cell cancer or head and neck cancer. The eligibility criteria allowed prior anti-PD-1, anti-PD-L1 or anti-CTLA-4 therapy, and around 40% had some.

Data came from immunoSEQ multiplex PCR; TCRdb stores just in-frame clones and leaves some out. The sample has 65,000 to 95,000 clones, over 75% seen once. Study-wide results and caveats: Those patients achieving a partial response at 0.1-3.0 mg/kg showed among the lowest clonal expansion.

Germline CDR1 SGHVS, CDR2 FNYEAQ. This CDR3 is 15 amino acids long. V shed 8 bases and J shed 5 bases, with 19 bases lying between them. The chain joins TRBV7-6 to TRBJ1-5; possible D gene TRBD1, 6 bases. The sequencing here drew on CD4+ or CD8+ T cells sorted from blood, taken in a trial of the OX40 agonist ivuxolimab. The clonotype was recovered from an adult with an advanced solid tumor such as melanoma, head and neck, liver or kidney cancer. The CDR3 DNA sequence: TGTGCCAGCGGGGGATTTGGGGGGCCCGATCAGCCCCAGCATTTT. Translating it yields CASGGFGGPDQPQHF.